Below, one T cell receptor (beta chain) is given with its context. Donors were healthy Caucasian individuals from Russia aged about 6 to 95. Each donor gave approximately 9.7 milliliters of peripheral blood. Every sample had a minimum of 6.5 million PBMCs isolated. It was with a sample-barcoded 5' primer and a J-beta primer mix that a second PCR of about 6 to 12 cycles was run. TCRdb independently ran MiXCR on the 5' RACE reads; one entry per CDR3 protein. The sample lists 1,300,000 or so distinct CDR3 sequences, 59% occurring once. This sample was included in a study of blood T cells in healthy people across ages. Trimming left V 5 bases short and J 0 bases short, with 11 bases between. CDR3 size: 14 residues. Germline V gene sequence: CDR1 DFQATT, CDR2 SNEGSKA (reference sequence).

V and J are TRBV20-1 and TRBJ2-4, with TRBD2 as a possible D gene (5 bases). This TCR derives from a man between 18 and 35 years old in good health. The specimen was blood. This CDR3 is CSAPTGLAKNIQYF. As DNA, the CDR3 is TGCAGTGCTCCCACCGGACTAGCCAAAAACATTCAGTACTTC.